This is a list of T cell receptor beta chains from one sample in a study of blood T cell repertoires in COVID-19. Profiled with immunoSEQ multiplex PCR; TCRdb holds only in-frame clones, not every one. The sample has over 20,000 clones, roughly 72% seen once. The sequenced sample was peripheral blood. The receptors stem from a woman aged 80 or over with acute or convalescent COVID-19. The CDR3 runs from the conserved cysteine through the conserved F or W. Clone size is stated in some rows and not others, as once, few, many or a class when expanded.

V gene	clone size	J gene	CDR3 length	CDR3 protein
TRBV6-2/TRBV6-3	-	TRBJ1-1	15	CASSYPGVMNTEAFF
TRBV7-8	once	TRBJ2-7	17	CASSLEASGGAVYEQYF
TRBV6-4	-	TRBJ2-7	14	CASSPRTGGWEQYF
TRBV5-1	-	TRBJ2-3	15	CASSPGRGGADTQYF
TRBV7-2	-	TRBJ2-7	13	CAGGGKSSYEQYF
TRBV6-5	-	TRBJ1-1	14	CASRPVERNTEAFF
TRBV7-2	-	TRBJ2-7	14	CASSFGGNIDEQYF
TRBV27	-	TRBJ2-7	21	CASSFGGKPGLAGEGTYEQYF
TRBV7-2	-	TRBJ2-1	15	CASSLTGTSGNEQFF
TRBV2	medium-sized	TRBJ1-6	16	CASTFNIGSMDSPLHF
TRBV7-9	-	TRBJ1-6	16	CASSSAESYYNSPLHF
TRBV5-1	-	TRBJ2-1	15	CASSRDGSFGNEQFF
TRBV10-3	-	TRBJ2-3	15	CAISVAGGRTDTQYF
TRBV5-1	-	TRBJ2-2	15	CASSLGQTNTGELFF
TRBV12-3/TRBV12-4	-	TRBJ1-2	12	CASSLEGSFYTF
TRBV2	-	TRBJ1-1	13	CASSRNERTEAFF
TRBV9	once	TRBJ1-2	12	CASSSYREGYTF
TRBV5-1	-	TRBJ2-5	15	CASSLSSGRAETQYF
TRBV5-4	-	TRBJ2-3	17	CASSLRLAGAATDTQYF
TRBV7-3	many	TRBJ2-1	12	CASSLQGQEQFF
TRBV7-3	-	TRBJ2-5	15	CASSPGGKVKETQYF
TRBV6-6	few	TRBJ1-5	16	CASSYFWQRENQPQHF
TRBV4-1	-	TRBJ2-3	17	CASSPLARTSGTDTQYF
TRBV19	-	TRBJ1-5	15	CASTEQEYSNQPQHF
TRBV24-1	-	TRBJ1-2	13	CATSDGQGDGYTF
TRBV7-2	-	TRBJ1-5	14	CASSSPGGGQPQHF